These 26 T cell receptor beta chains were all obtained from the same sample, sequenced in a study of blood T cells in healthy people across ages (dated by TCRdb to between 2015 and 2017). Library method: 5' RACE. The run used an Illumina HiSeq 2500. A second PCR of roughly 7 to 12 cycles was run with a J-beta primer mix and a sample-barcoded 5' primer. TCRdb reanalyzed the raw reads on its own, using fastp at Q25 for trimming and MiXCR for clone calling, and kept in-frame beta chains. Entries are consolidated by CDR3 protein sequence, retaining the most common genes and DNA. This sample gives 920,000 or so distinct CDR3 sequences in total; more than 35% of them show up just once. The biggest ten clones account for approximately 20% of the sample. The sample taken for sequencing was blood. Every receptor here comes from an older woman in good health.

In its sample, this clonotype was seen once. DNA of the CDR3: TGTGCCATCAGTGAGTCCGGGCCTAGCGGGAGGTCGGATACGCAGTATTTT. Its protein is CAISESGPSGRSDTQYF. This sequence joins TRBV10-3 and TRBJ2-3, with 11 bases that match TRBD2. The CDR3 length is 17 residues. The germline V gene encodes CDR1 ENHRY and CDR2 SYGVKD. V lost 0 bases, J lost 6 bases, and 8 bases stayed unmatched.

The rearrangement joins TRBV11-2 to TRBJ2-7, with D possibly matching TRBD1 (5 bases). The CDR3 sequence is 14 residues long. Looked up from germline, CDR1 is SGHAT and CDR2 is FQNNGV. V lost 6 bases and J lost 7, with 19 bases in between. CDR3 sequence: CASRGLEYGGEQYF. The DNA for the CDR3 is TGTGCCAGCAGGGGGCTTGAATACGGCGGAGAGCAGTACTTC.

There are a few counts of this clonotype. CDR3 DNA: TGTGCCAGCTCTCATTCCGCAGGGGGGTACGAGCAGTACTTC. Protein sequence: CASSHSAGGYEQYF. V and J are TRBV12-3 or TRBV12-4 and TRBJ2-5, with D possibly TRBD1 on 7 matching bases. The closer fit of TRBJ2-7 to the DNA end suggests the J call may be wrong. This CDR3 spans 14 amino acids.

The chain couples TRBV3-1 to TRBJ1-4; TRBD1 is a possible D gene (6 bases). The CDR3 length is 19 residues. V was clipped by 3 bases and J by 5 bases, with 25 bases between them. CDR1 LGHDT and CDR2 YNNKEL come from the germline V gene (reference sequence). CDR3 sequence: CASSQGQVGYGQRNEKLFF. CDR3 DNA sequence: TGTGCCAGCAGCCAGGGGCAAGTTGGCTACGGACAGAGGAATGAAAAACTGTTTTTT.

In regard to this clonotype: A read error may produce the germline difference seen at one junction end. The rearrangement joins TRBV29-1 to TRBJ2-7; 7 nucleotides agree with TRBD2. The germline CDR1 and CDR2 sequences are SQVTM and ANQGSEA. This CDR3 is built from 14 residues. CDR3 loop: CSVPGAGPSDEQYF. The CDR3, as DNA: TGCAGCGTGCCTGGAGCGGGACCCTCCGACGAGCAGTACTTC.

This clonotype was counted between two and nine times. The DNA for the CDR3 is TGTGCCATCAGAGAGAGACAGGGGGCTTGGGAGACCCAGTACTTC. Translating gives CAIRERQGAWETQYF. V gene TRBV10-3 combines with J gene TRBJ2-7, with TRBD1 matching 10 bases. The J call may be mistaken, given a closer DNA end match to TRBJ2-5. The CDR3 runs to 15 residues. CDR1 is ENHRY and CDR2 is SYGVKD in the germline V gene.

The rearrangement joins TRBV20-1 to TRBJ2-7; 8 bases match TRBD2. Germline V gene sequence: CDR1 DFQATT, CDR2 SNEGSKA (reference sequence). V gave up 3 bases and J gave up 6 bases; unmatched junction bases: 10. The CDR3 totals 14 residues. The CDR3 DNA follows: TGCAGTGCTAGGGATCGACTAGCGATCGGCGAGCAGTACTTC. Translation: CSARDRLAIGEQYF.

This clonotype came up a few times. This chain links TRBV7-9 with TRBJ2-6; D is ambiguous. The V end lost 2 bases, the J end lost 0 bases, and 8 bases lay between the germline ends. The germline gives CDR1 SEHNR, CDR2 FQNEAQ (reference sequence). This CDR3 spans 16 amino acids. CDR3 in DNA: TGTGCCAGCAGCTTATCATCGGGCTCTGGGGCCAACGTCCTGACTTTC. Amino acids: CASSLSSGSGANVLTF. Using reference TRBV7-9 and TRBJ2-6 for the parts outside the CDR3, the full variable domain is DTGVSQNPRHKITKRGQNVTFRCDPISEHNRLYWYRQTLGQGPEFLTYFQNEAQLEKSRLLSDRFSAERPKGSFSTLEIQRTEQGDSAMYLCASSLSSGSGANVLTFGAGSRLTVL.

The chain uses TRBV24-1 and TRBJ2-3; 10 nucleotides line up with TRBD2. Germline CDR1 and CDR2: KGHDR and SFDVKD. The ends lost 3 bases at V and 1 base at J; junction bases unmatched: 18. There are 21 residues in the CDR3. CDR3 in DNA: TGTGCCACCAGTGATCCAGGTTTGAGCGGGAGGGCCTCCTGGGGCACAGATACGCAGTATTTT. It specifies CATSDPGLSGRASWGTDTQYF.

V usage is TRBV3-1 and J usage is TRBJ1-2, with a weak D call TRBD1 (6 bases). This CDR3 region has 14 residues. Germline V gene sequence: CDR1 LGHDT, CDR2 YNNKEL (reference sequence). V was pared by 3 bases and J by 2 bases, with 10 bases between. As DNA, the CDR3 is TGTGCCAGCAGCCACTCGGACAGCAACTATGGCTACACCTTC. Protein product: CASSHSDSNYGYTF.

This clonotype occurred a few times. The chain employs TRBV12-3 or TRBV12-4 and TRBJ2-7; the D gene is possibly TRBD1 (5 bases). The CDR3 extends over 15 amino acids. The ends were cut back, 1 base at V and 2 bases at J, with 12 bases in the middle. The CDR3 spells CASSLEPTVPYEQYF. Written as DNA, the CDR3 is TGTGCCAGCAGTTTAGAGCCGACAGTCCCCTACGAGCAGTACTTC.

This clonotype was picked up a small number of times. The chain recombines TRBV5-1 with TRBJ2-7; 8 bases agree with TRBD2. Unmatched junction bases numbered 20, after V lost 4 bases and J lost 5 bases. The CDR3 runs 18 residues. Germline assignment: CDR1 SGHRS and CDR2 YFSETQ. The CDR3 region has the DNA TGCGCCAGCAGCCCGGCTCTCCTACTAGCGGCCGAAATCGACGAGCAGTACTTC. As protein: CASSPALLLAAEIDEQYF.

This clonotype occurred many times. V gene TRBV27 combines with J gene TRBJ2-1; 10 positions match TRBD2. Germline CDR1 and CDR2: MNHEY and SMNVEV (reference sequence). This CDR3 has 15 amino acids. V dropped 6 bases and J dropped 4; count of bases not matched to a gene: 6. The chain's CDR3 is CASSPGLAVYNEQFF. CDR3 nucleotide sequence: TGTGCCAGCAGCCCAGGACTAGCGGTATACAATGAGCAGTTCTTC.

This clonotype was seen a handful of times. This chain links TRBV7-8 with TRBJ2-7, with a weak D call TRBD2 (6 bases). With 0 bases removed from V and 2 bases from J, the gap between germline ends came to 8 bases. The CDR3 runs to 14 residues. The germline V gene has CDR1 SGHVS and CDR2 FQNEAQ. Here the CDR3 DNA reads TGTGCCAGCAGCTTAGCGCGACTAGCCTACGAGCAGTACTTC. The encoded protein is CASSLARLAYEQYF. The entire variable domain, with the rest obtained from reference TRBV7-8 and TRBJ2-7, is as follows: GAGVSQSPRYKVAKRGQDVALRCDPISGHVSLFWYQQALGQGPEFLTYFQNEAQLDKSGLPSDRFFAERPEGSVSTLKIQRTQQEDSAVYLCASSLARLAYEQYFGPGTRLTVT.

This clonotype was seen more than once but under ten times. The chain joins TRBV24-1 to TRBJ2-1; 10 bases align to TRBD1. Germline V CDR1 and CDR2: KGHDR, SFDVKD. The V and J ends lost 4 bases and 10 bases, in that order; junction bases with no gene match: 6. The CDR3 totals 14 residues. CDR3 sequence: CATSDPGTGVEQFF. The CDR3 DNA follows: TGTGCCACCAGTGACCCCGGGACAGGGGTAGAGCAGTTCTTC.

This clonotype was picked up a small number of times. The J gene is TRBJ1-4, the V gene TRBV7-6, with D possibly matching TRBD1 (5 bases). CDR1 is SGHVS, CDR2 FNYEAQ, per germline. Trimming took off 5 bases at V and 10 bases at J, with 17 bases between the two ends. This CDR3 comprises 14 residues. CDR3 DNA: TGTGCCAGCAGCCCACCGGAGGGGTCTGGAAAACTGTTTTTT. This sequence encodes CASSPPEGSGKLFF. The full variable domain, rest sourced from reference TRBV7-6 and TRBJ1-4, is GAGVSQSPRYKVTKRGQDVALRCDPISGHVSLYWYRQALGQGPEFLTYFNYEAQQDKSGLPNDRFSAERPEGSISTLTIQRTEQRDSAMYRCASSPPEGSGKLFFGSGTQLSVL.

Concerning this clonotype itself: At one end, the junction sequence differs from germline, possibly due to a read error. This rearrangement joins TRBV6-5 to TRBJ2-7, with 7 positions matching TRBD1. Germline V gene lookup returns CDR1 MNHEY and CDR2 SVGAGI. CDR3 length: 18 amino acids. The CDR3 loop reads CASSFSLSGTEPLLIQYF. The CDR3 DNA reads as TGTGCCAGTAGTTTCTCACTTTCCGGGACAGAGCCATTATTGATTCAGTACTTC.

This clonotype was counted a few times. The genes are TRBV14 and TRBJ2-7; D gene unclear. The CDR3 runs to 14 residues. V was clipped by 6 bases and J by 4 bases, with 16 bases between them. Per the germline V gene, CDR1 is SGHDN and CDR2 is FVKESK. As DNA, the CDR3 is TGTGCCAGCAGTAAAAACATGCTGGGGTACGAGCAGTACTTC. This codes for CASSKNMLGYEQYF.

This chain uses TRBV5-5 with TRBJ2-4; tentatively, D is TRBD2 (5 bases). Per germline, CDR1 SGHKS and CDR2 YYEKEE (reference sequence). With 4 bases removed from V and 13 bases from J, the gap between germline ends came to 12 bases. This CDR3 has 11 amino acids. In DNA form, the CDR3 reads TGTGCCAGCAGCAAAGATTGGGAGCAGTACTTC. Protein: CASSKDWEQYF.

The chain links TRBV3-1 to TRBJ2-4; D is tentatively TRBD1 or TRBD2 (5 bases each). Germline CDR1 and CDR2: LGHDT and YNNKEL (reference sequence). CDR3 length: 14 residues. Trimming took off 6 bases at V and 7 bases at J, with 16 bases between the two ends. CDR3 region: CASSHGSGTNIQYF. In DNA, the CDR3 is TGTGCCAGCAGTCACGGGTCCGGGACGAACATTCAGTACTTC.

The chain uses TRBV6-1 and TRBJ2-5; 7 positions match TRBD2. The V segment lost 2 bases and the J segment 1 base; nucleotides outside the gene matches: 7. From germline, CDR1 is MNHNS and CDR2 SASEGT. This CDR3 region has 16 residues. The CDR3 DNA follows: TGTGCCAGCAGTGAAAGGTGGGGAGGGGCCCAAGAGACCCAGTACTTC. Amino acids: CASSERWGGAQETQYF.

V gene TRBV5-1 combines with J gene TRBJ1-2; the match to TRBD1 covers 7 bases. The CDR3 runs to 15 residues. V lost 1 base to trimming and J lost 3 bases; unmatched junction nucleotides: 6. Germline-derived CDR1 and CDR2 are SGHRS and YFSETQ. CDR3 sequence reads: CASSLHDRDDYGYTF. In DNA, the CDR3 is TGCGCCAGCAGCTTGCACGACAGGGATGACTATGGCTACACCTTC.

This clonotype is a singleton in its sample. The V call is TRBV6-6, the J call TRBJ1-2; possible D gene TRBD1, 5 bases. In germline, CDR1 is MNHNY, CDR2 SVGAGI (reference sequence). Trimming took 5 bases from V and 1 from J, leaving 20 bases between them. This CDR3 has 17 amino acids. CDR3 DNA sequence: TGTGCCAGCAGTCCCGCCCAGGGACGGACTATTAACTATGGCTACACCTTC. Its translation: CASSPAQGRTINYGYTF.

This clonotype showed up just a few times. J is TRBJ2-1 and V is TRBV24-1, with D tentatively TRBD1 or TRBD2 (6 bases each). The CDR3 extends over 15 amino acids. The V gene's germline CDR1 is KGHDR and CDR2 SFDVKD. The V end was cut by 6 bases, the J end by 6 bases, with 17 bases between. The CDR3 protein is CATSTGRGHINEQFF. CDR3 nucleotide sequence: TGTGCCACCAGTACTGGACGGGGGCACATCAATGAGCAGTTCTTC.

The CDR3 DNA reads as TGTGCCAGCAGTCCTTCACGGTACACTGAAGCTTTCTTT. This gives the protein CASSPSRYTEAFF. The chain links TRBV28 to TRBJ1-1; no definite D call. In germline, CDR1 is MDHEN, CDR2 SYDVKM. This CDR3 contains 13 residues. The V end lost 5 bases, the J end lost 3 bases, and 10 bases lay between the germline ends.

V and J are TRBV27 and TRBJ2-5, with TRBD2 matching 13 bases. CDR1 and CDR2 from the germline V gene are MNHEY and SMNVEV (reference sequence). The CDR3 runs 13 residues. J lost 11 bases, V lost 5 bases, and 5 bases had no gene match. The CDR3 here is CASSTSGRADQYF. The DNA of the CDR3 is TGTGCCAGCAGTACTAGCGGGAGGGCCGATCAGTACTTC.